This TCR beta chain is drawn from a study of T cell clonality in common variable immunodeficiency (dated by TCRdb to 2014 to 2015). The research as a whole found: Correlations of repertoire features with clinical complications were constrained by heterogeneity among patients within the CVID cohort. The authors noted that sequencing repertoires of T cell subpopulations would be needed to clarify what caused the increased clonality in CVID. Although equal DNA input was used, an average of approximately 82,000 unique sequences per sample was obtained for controls, compared with approximately 31,000 for CVID samples. CVID TCRbeta sequences reportedly showed fewer deletions and N-nucleotide insertions and lacked highly modified clones with 13 or more V deletions. TCRbeta clonality was higher in CVID subjects than in healthy controls (t-test p = 0.018), and the increase was most characteristic of about a third of subjects. Fewer TCRbeta clones were shared among CVID subjects than among healthy controls (p < 0.0001).

Diagnosis of CVID followed standard criteria, namely serum IgG, IgA and/or IgM below the normal range together with specific antibody deficiency. There were around 46 subjects in the CVID group (roughly 15 female and 29 male), ranging in age from roughly 8 to 65 years, with a mean age of about 40. Both CVID patients and healthy controls were predominantly of Caucasian heritage. All CVID subjects had received replacement immunoglobulin therapy for at least one year at the time of study participation. When blood was collected, none of the CVID subjects were ill or on immunomodulatory or immunosuppressive medication. Heparinized peripheral whole blood samples of about 5 to 8.5 ml were collected from each donor. Genomic DNA from adults with common variable immune deficiency (CVID) and from healthy adult controls was used for sequencing of TCRbeta CDR3 repertoires. To isolate peripheral blood mononuclear cells, diluted blood was subjected to density centrifugation over Hypaque 1077 or Ficoll-Paque. Genomic DNA was obtained from unsorted mononuclear cells using either Qiagen column purification or a centrifugation-based method.

The CDR3, cysteine through phenylalanine, is 13 amino acids long. Part of the CDR3 DNA is given, 30 bases translated from base 1. The germline V gene (reference sequence) sets CDR1 to LNHDA and CDR2 to SQIVND. V has 6 bases trimmed and J has 6 bases trimmed; junction bases matching no gene number 2. This clone was observed a few times. No cognate antigen has been identified for it. Read coverage stops 3 residues before the CDR3 terminus; the germline J gene supplies the remainder. For sequencing input, CVID and control samples contributed equivalent amounts of genomic DNA. For every sample, a 60 bp segment covering the rearranged TCRbeta CDR3 region was amplified and then sequenced. The immunoSEQ assay, a bias-corrected multiplex PCR combined with high-throughput sequencing, was used for TCRbeta amplification. The study's own analysis went as follows. Every unique nucleotide sequence was considered a clone and was annotated with V, D and J genes, copy number and frequency. Sequences were labeled productive if in frame, and non-productive if out of frame or containing stop codons. As previously described, clonality was computed from Shannon's entropy. The predicted amino acid sequences of productive clones were used to derive the mean CDR3 Kyte-Doolittle hydropathy. Scaled V gene usage was hierarchically clustered using Manhattan distance and complete linkage with the R hclust function. Sharing of clones by CDR3 amino acid sequence was evaluated through resampling of 12 repertoires per group over 100 rounds. Repertoires were searched for approximately 70 published EBV-specific and a few hundred published CMV-specific TCRbeta sequences. After two CVID samples that produced fewer than 10,000 sequences were dropped from the analysis, 42 CVID repertoires remained. Entries here come from immuneACCESS through TCRdb and include only in-frame sequences with V and J called. Some clones fail to appear in such tables; in the studies checked, an unresolved V gene covers under half of the shortfall, and the cause of the remainder is unknown. V, J and clone size reflect that table, while D and trimming were determined from the DNA. The sample counts around 21,000 clones, each observed more than once. The ten largest clones represent 2% to 3% of the sample.

The receptor was derived from a human donor with common variable immunodeficiency. The chain couples TRBV19 to TRBJ2-2, with 9 middle bases fitting TRBD1. The sample taken for sequencing was peripheral blood mononuclear cells. CDR3 DNA (partial): TGTGCCAGTAGGGGACAGGGCGCCGGGGAG. Protein translation: CASRGQGAGE. The whole CDR3 sequence is CASRGQGAGELFF.